The 29 T cell receptor beta chains below come from one sample, sequenced in a study of shared clonotypes between healthy human individuals (dated by TCRdb to the early 2020s). The library was produced with the immunoSEQ multiplex PCR assay. Here the immuneACCESS table is served through TCRdb, limited to in-frame sequences with V and J called. Missing clones are a known gap in these copies; in checked studies unresolved V genes cover under half, and the rest lacks a known reason. The sample table holds 660,000 or so clones, of which approximately 96% were seen once. Of the sample, 0.095% to 0.13% is held by the ten largest clones. CD8 naive samples were CD45RO-negative cells positively selected for CCR7, giving a CD45RA+CCR7+ population that excluded TemRA cells. Sequencing input: naive CD8+ T cells sorted from blood. Taken with the paper, the label for cell subset or site translates to: CD45RA+CCR7+. The receptors were sampled from a woman aged 25 to 39 in good health.

The chain has TRBV5-4 and TRBJ2-1; D remains unclear. There are 14 residues in the CDR3. Germline V gene data show CDR1 as SGHNT and CDR2 as YYREEE (reference sequence). Trimming shortened V by 1 base and J by 4 bases, and 9 bases separated the two germline ends. The CDR3 coding sequence is TGTGCCAGCAGCTTGCTCGGGCAGTACAATGAGCAGTTCTTC. It translates to CASSLLGQYNEQFF.

This clone has a single count. The rearrangement joins TRBV5-6 to TRBJ2-1; D remains ambiguous. CDR1 is SGHDT and CDR2 is YYEEEE in the germline V gene. V was shortened by 4 bases and J by 0 bases, with 14 bases between the two germline ends. The CDR3 contains 16 residues. CDR3 sequence reads: CASSEDPFGSYNEQFF. CDR3 coding DNA: TGTGCCAGCAGCGAAGACCCCTTCGGCTCCTACAATGAGCAGTTCTTC.

The CDR3 region is CGTTGVQRTEAFF. The DNA of the CDR3 is TGTGGTACAACGGGAGTGCAGCGGACTGAAGCTTTCTTT. The rearrangement joins TRBV6-1 to TRBJ1-1; D is unresolved. Germline values: CDR1 MNHNS, CDR2 SASEGT. The CDR3 sequence is 13 residues long.

This sequence joins TRBV27 and TRBJ1-5; TRBD1 matches 7 bases. The CDR3 runs 15 residues. V was clipped by 4 bases and J by 7 bases; unmatched bases: 10. In germline, CDR1 is MNHEY, CDR2 SMNVEV (reference sequence). The CDR3 region is CASSSGTAGLQPQHF. DNA for the CDR3: TGTGCCAGCAGTTCCGGGACAGCGGGCCTCCAGCCCCAGCATTTT.

V usage is TRBV2 and J usage is TRBJ2-5, with D unresolved. The CDR3 contains 12 residues. V gave up 8 bases and J gave up 2 bases, with 9 bases separating them. CDR1 SNHLY and CDR2 FYNNEI come from the germline V gene. In DNA, the CDR3 is TGTGCCAGCTTCGGAGAGCAAGAGACCCAGTACTTC. Its protein product is CASFGEQETQYF.

The count of this clone is one. The chain is built from TRBV27 and TRBJ2-7; D gene ambiguous. In germline, CDR1 is MNHEY, CDR2 SMNVEV (reference sequence). The CDR3 covers 13 residues. The V and J ends lost 4 bases and 3 bases respectively, with 10 bases between them. This CDR3 reads CASSWVASYEQYF. The CDR3 nucleotides read TGTGCCAGCAGTTGGGTAGCAAGCTACGAGCAGTACTTC.

Remarks on this clone: The same CDR3 arises from other DNA sequences in this sample as well. V usage is TRBV5-4 and J usage is TRBJ2-5, with no clear D. Trimming shortened V by 0 bases and J by 3 bases, and 6 bases separated the two germline ends. CDR1 SGHNT and CDR2 YYREEE come from the germline V gene (reference sequence). The CDR3 is 13 residues long. CDR3 nucleotide sequence: TGTGCCAGCAGCTTGGAGAGTAAAGAGACCCAGTACTTC. Amino acids: CASSLESKETQYF.

This chain connects TRBV27 to TRBJ2-6; D uncertain. Germline V gives CDR1 MNHEY, CDR2 SMNVEV (reference sequence). This CDR3 spans 16 amino acids. V dropped 3 bases and J dropped 4 bases, with 13 bases sitting between them. The CDR3 DNA reads TGTGCCAGCAGTTTGTCTAGACACACGGGGGCCAACGTCCTGACTTTC. Encoded protein: CASSLSRHTGANVLTF.

The chain employs TRBV2 and TRBJ2-2; D is undetermined. Germline-derived CDR1 and CDR2 are SNHLY and FYNNEI. Trimming took 5 bases from V and 8 from J, leaving 6 bases between them. The CDR3 consists of 11 residues. The DNA for the CDR3 is TGTGCCAGCAGTCCTTCAGGGGAGCTGTTTTTT. Its translation is CASSPSGELFF.

V is TRBV29-1 and J is TRBJ2-1; D uncertain. Germline lookup yields CDR1 SQVTM and CDR2 ANQGSEA. The CDR3 consists of 10 residues. V lost 5 bases, J lost 5 bases, and 4 bases lay in between. The CDR3 region is CSVSDNEQFF. The DNA of the CDR3 is TGCAGCGTTAGCGACAATGAGCAGTTCTTC.

This chain uses TRBV4-1 with TRBJ2-2, with D possibly matching TRBD1 (5 bases). The ends were cut back, 0 bases at V and 4 bases at J, with 9 bases in the middle. From germline, CDR1 is MGHRA and CDR2 YSYEKL. The CDR3 consists of 15 residues. CDR3 in amino acids: CASSQDAGITGELFF. CDR3 sequence (DNA): TGCGCCAGCAGCCAAGATGCAGGGATCACCGGGGAGCTGTTTTTT.

CDR3 bases: TGCGCCAGCAGCCAAGTCGGGACAGGGGAAAATGGCTACACCTTC. Translation: CASSQVGTGENGYTF. This chain joins TRBV4-1 and TRBJ1-2, with 10 bases that match TRBD1. The J segment lost 6 bases and the V segment lost 1 base, leaving 5 bases of the junction unmatched. Germline V gene sequence: CDR1 MGHRA, CDR2 YSYEKL. The CDR3 has 15 residues.

The genes are TRBV28 and TRBJ1-2; 8 bases fit TRBD1. Germline CDR1 and CDR2: MDHEN and SYDVKM. The CDR3 is 15 amino acids. V lost 1 base, J lost 3 bases, and 4 bases stayed unmatched. The CDR3 bases are TGTGCCAGCAGTTTATCAGGGGGCGGGTACTATGGCTACACCTTC. The encoded protein is CASSLSGGGYYGYTF.

This chain uses TRBV11-2 with TRBJ2-7, with 10 bases fitting TRBD1. The CDR3 has 15 amino acids. Trimming removed 4 bases from V and 5 bases from J; junction bases left unmatched: 8. Germline CDR1 SGHAT, CDR2 FQNNGV. In nucleotides, the CDR3 is TGTGCCAGCAGCTCCCGGGACAGGGGTTTCCACGAGCAGTACTTC. It specifies CASSSRDRGFHEQYF.

The chain has TRBV19 and TRBJ2-5; D call uncertain. Germline lookup yields CDR1 LNHDA and CDR2 SQIVND (reference sequence). V was trimmed by 6 bases and J by 3 bases, leaving 5 bases between them. The CDR3 sequence is 11 residues long. CDR3 bases: TGTGCCAGTAGGGCGGAAGAGACCCAGTACTTC. Amino acids: CASRAEETQYF.

V usage is TRBV29-1 and J usage is TRBJ2-5; D uncertain. The germline CDR1 and CDR2 sequences are SQVTM and ANQGSEA. Trimming removed 2 bases from V and 13 bases from J, with 17 bases in between. The CDR3 spans 12 residues. This CDR3 reads CSVELGSLGLYF. The CDR3 coding sequence is TGCAGCGTTGAATTGGGCAGCTTGGGTCTGTACTTC.

This chain connects TRBV6-5 to TRBJ2-5, with D possibly being TRBD2 (5 bases). CDR1 and CDR2 (germline): MNHEY, SVGAGI. The length of the CDR3 is 14 residues. With 5 bases removed from V and 2 bases from J, the gap between germline ends came to 12 bases. The CDR3 reads CASSTWTEQETQYF. In DNA form, the CDR3 reads TGTGCCAGCAGTACCTGGACTGAGCAAGAGACCCAGTACTTC.

The chain employs TRBV9 and TRBJ2-3; TRBD2 is a possible D gene (6 bases). The CDR3 extends over 14 amino acids. V was trimmed by 4 bases and J by 2 bases, leaving 11 bases between them. The germline CDR1 and CDR2 sequences are SGDLS and YYNGEE. CDR3 sequence (DNA): TGTGCCAGCAGCTTCGGGGGTTACACAGATACGCAGTATTTT. It translates to CASSFGGYTDTQYF.

This chain connects TRBV2 to TRBJ1-1, with D tentatively TRBD1 (5 bases). Germline V lookup: CDR1 SNHLY, CDR2 FYNNEI. CDR3 length: 13 residues. V was pared by 4 bases and J by 4 bases, with 10 bases between. Written as DNA, the CDR3 is TGTGCCAGCAGTGCAGGAAGGGGCACTGAAGCTTTCTTT. Its protein product is CASSAGRGTEAFF.

The genes are TRBV11-2 and TRBJ2-4; 7 bases fit TRBD2. The CDR3 length is 18 residues. Germline values: CDR1 SGHAT, CDR2 FQNNGV. V gave up 5 bases and J gave up 3 bases; unmatched junction bases: 16. The chain's CDR3 is CASSPAGGSGRVKNIQYF. CDR3 nucleotides: TGTGCCAGCAGCCCCGCGGGCGGGAGCGGGCGGGTCAAAAACATTCAGTACTTC. Variable domain in full (rest from reference TRBV11-2 and TRBJ2-4): EAGVAQSPRYKIIEKRQSVAFWCNPISGHATLYWYQQILGQGPKLLIQFQNNGVVDDSQLPKDRFSAERLKGVDSTLKIQPAKLEDSAVYLCASSPAGGSGRVKNIQYFGAGTRLSVL.

For this clone: No DNA is shown, since the ends of the CDR3 on it are uncertain; the CDR3 is the one TCRdb lists. This chain links TRBV21-1 with TRBJ2-1; the table's TRBD2 call for D was not verified on the DNA. TRBV21-1 is reported as a pseudogene. The CDR3 length equals 17 residues, ends included. The CDR3 reads CASSQEVGGGTYNEQFF.

V and J are TRBV9 and TRBJ2-1; 8 bases are shared with TRBD2. The CDR3 has 16 residues. The germline CDR1 and CDR2 sequences are SGDLS and YYNGEE. Trimming removed 4 bases from V and 4 bases from J; junction bases left unmatched: 10. CDR3 loop: CASSPQGSGNYNEQFF. The CDR3 coding sequence is TGTGCCAGCAGCCCCCAGGGTAGCGGGAATTACAATGAGCAGTTCTTC.

The chain has TRBV6-1 and TRBJ1-1, with 9 bases aligning to TRBD1. V trimming: 2 bases; J trimming: 1 base; junction bases outside the gene matches: 14. This CDR3 has 19 residues. Germline values: CDR1 MNHNS, CDR2 SASEGT. The CDR3, as DNA: TGTGCCAGCAGTGAAATGGATGGGTGGGACAGGGCTACGAACACTGAAGCTTTCTTT. It yields the protein CASSEMDGWDRATNTEAFF.

The CDR3 is CASSLGSSRHEQFF. Written as DNA, the CDR3 is TGTGCCAGCAGCTTAGGGTCTAGCAGGCATGAGCAGTTCTTC. V gene TRBV13 combines with J gene TRBJ2-1; maybe TRBD2 (5 bases). The ends were cut back, 0 bases at V and 8 bases at J, with 11 bases in the middle. The V gene's germline CDR1 is PRHDT and CDR2 FYEKMQ (reference sequence). The CDR3 is made up of 14 amino acids.

The genes are TRBV5-5 and TRBJ2-7; TRBD1 is a possible D gene (6 bases). In germline, CDR1 is SGHKS, CDR2 YYEKEE (reference sequence). Trimming stripped 1 base from V and 3 bases from J, with 11 bases between. The CDR3 loop spans 14 amino acids. This CDR3 is CASSLSTGNYEQYF. The CDR3 nucleotides are TGTGCCAGCAGCTTGTCGACAGGAAACTACGAGCAGTACTTC.

The sample holds one count of this clone. The rearrangement links TRBV29-1 to TRBJ2-7; no clear D. The CDR3 loop spans 13 amino acids. The V gene lost 1 base and the J gene lost 3 bases, with 10 bases spanning the gap. Germline V gene lookup returns CDR1 SQVTM and CDR2 ANQGSEA. The CDR3 DNA reads as TGCAGCGTTGAAGGACGGGCGAACTACGAGCAGTACTTC. As protein: CSVEGRANYEQYF.

This chain connects TRBV27 to TRBJ1-2; D is ambiguous. Looked up from germline, CDR1 is MNHEY and CDR2 is SMNVEV (reference sequence). This CDR3 comprises 13 residues. V dropped 0 bases and J dropped 4 bases, with 6 bases sitting between them. The CDR3 sequence: CASSLSPAYGYTF. The CDR3 DNA is TGTGCCAGCAGTTTATCCCCAGCCTATGGCTACACCTTC.

V is TRBV11-3 and J is TRBJ2-7; the D is unclear. CDR3 length: 17 residues. V lost 4 bases to trimming and J lost 0 bases, with 19 bases between them. CDR1 and CDR2 (germline): SGHNT, YENEEA. The CDR3: CASSSKSTGPISYEQYF. CDR3 coding DNA: TGTGCCAGCAGCTCCAAGTCAACTGGACCGATCTCCTACGAGCAGTACTTC.

The CDR3 nucleotides are TGTGCCAGCAGCGTAGACGGGGGGCACAACTATGGCTACACCTTC. This sequence encodes CASSVDGGHNYGYTF. The genes are TRBV9 and TRBJ1-2; D is possibly TRBD1 (6 bases). This CDR3 region has 15 residues. Germline-derived CDR1 and CDR2 are SGDLS and YYNGEE. The V end lost 0 bases, the J end lost 2 bases, and 11 bases lay between the germline ends.